These T cell receptor beta chains were read from a single sample in a study of low-dose radiotherapy and immunotherapy resistance in tumors. MiXCR, run by TCRdb on the reads, gives a single entry per CDR3 protein. The sample lists approximately 100,000 distinct CDR3 sequences, less than 25% occurring once. Sequencing used PBMCs, obtained after low-dose radiotherapy plus immunotherapy. The receptors were gathered from a male donor with prostate cancer. Both conserved end residues are part of each CDR3. D genes are given only for firm matches. A clone size is listed for some rows: how often the clone was seen (once, few, many), or a class if it is expanded.

J,V,size,D,DNA,CDR3
TRBJ1-5,TRBV9,many,.,TGTGCCAGCAGCGTAGACTTCAATCAGCCCCAGCATTTT,CASSVDFNQPQHF
TRBJ2-2,TRBV7-2,many,TRBD2,TGTGCCAGCAGCTCACTAGCGGGGGCGCGGAACACCGGGGAGCTGTTTTTT,CASSSLAGARNTGELFF
TRBJ2-5,TRBV6-2/TRBV6-3,many,.,TGTGCCAGCACGCGATCAGGACCGGAGACCCAGTACTTC,CASTRSGPETQYF
TRBJ2-1,TRBV28,.,TRBD2,TGTGCCAGCAGCCTTGGGCCCGGGACTAGCGGGGTTAATGAGCAGTTCTTC,CASSLGPGTSGVNEQFF
TRBJ2-5,TRBV4-3,.,TRBD2,TGCGCCAGCAGCCCTGAGTTCAGGAGCGGGAAGGAGACCCAGTACTTC,CASSPEFRSGKETQYF
TRBJ2-7,TRBV6-2/TRBV6-3,.,TRBD2,TGTGCCAGCAGCAAATTAGCGGGAGAGGAAGAGCAGTACTTC,CASSKLAGEEEQYF
TRBJ2-7,TRBV11-2,many,TRBD2,TGTGCCAGCAGCTCCCCGGCTGGGGGGGGCTCCTACGAGCAGTACTTC,CASSSPAGGGSYEQYF
TRBJ1-2,TRBV4-1,many,.,TGCGCCAGCAGCCCCCTGGGGGGTGGCTACACCTTC,CASSPLGGGYTF
TRBJ2-7,TRBV5-6,.,TRBD2,TGTGCCAGCAGCCAGGGAACTAGCGGGAGGTTGGGCTACGAGCAGTACTTC,CASSQGTSGRLGYEQYF
TRBJ2-7,TRBV29-1,many,TRBD1,TGCAGCGTTGTAAGGGGGCTGAACGAGCAGTACTTC,CSVVRGLNEQYF
TRBJ2-5,TRBV6-1,.,.,TGTGCCAGCTGCAAGAACCTCCAAGAGACCCAGTACTTC,CASCKNLQETQYF
TRBJ1-5,TRBV6-4,.,.,TGTGCCAGCAGTGATACTCCGGGGCAGTCACACAATCAGCCCCAGCATTTT,CASSDTPGQSHNQPQHF
TRBJ2-1,TRBV30,many,TRBD2,TGTGCCTGGAGTGTACTAGCGGGGGGGAAAAATGAGCAGTTCTTC,CAWSVLAGGKNEQFF
TRBJ2-3,TRBV6-2/TRBV6-3,many,TRBD2,TGTGCCAGCAGTCTCCCAGCGGGGGGCAATCCAGATACGCAGTATTTT,CASSLPAGGNPDTQYF
TRBJ1-4,TRBV7-8,many,.,TGTGCCAGCAGCTTAGTTGGGATCTCTAATGAAAAACTGTTTTTT,CASSLVGISNEKLFF
TRBJ2-2,TRBV7-9,many,.,TGTGCCAGCAGCTTAGTTTTTGGTGCCACCGGGGAGCTGTTTTTT,CASSLVFGATGELFF
TRBJ2-1,TRBV6-6,many,TRBD2,TGTGCCAGCACCGAAGCGGGGGGGGACAATGAGCAGTTCTTC,CASTEAGGDNEQFF
TRBJ2-5,TRBV6-6,many,TRBD1,TGTGCCAGCAGTTCCCCGGGACAGGGGCAAGAGACCCAGTACTTC,CASSSPGQGQETQYF
TRBJ2-7,TRBV7-2,many,.,TGTGCCAGCAGCCTCCTGGGAGTCGCCCCCTACGAGCAGTACTTC,CASSLLGVAPYEQYF
TRBJ2-3,TRBV30,few,TRBD2,TGTGCCCGGAGCGGGGGGGCGGCAGATACGCAGTATTTT,CARSGGAADTQYF
TRBJ2-1,TRBV4-1,many,.,TGCGCCAGCAGCCAGGGGGCGGGGGATGAGCAGTTCTTC,CASSQGAGDEQFF
TRBJ1-1,TRBV19,many,.,TGTGCCAGTAGTTCACAGGATTTAGGCACTGAAGCTTTCTTT,CASSSQDLGTEAFF
TRBJ1-5,TRBV7-8,many,TRBD1,TGTGCCAGCAGCTCGCGGACAGGCCAAAATCAGCCCCAGCATTTT,CASSSRTGQNQPQHF
TRBJ1-6,TRBV13,many,.,TGTGCCAGCAGCCTGCGACGCAGACAGGCGGATTCACCCCTCCACTTT,CASSLRRRQADSPLHF
TRBJ1-1,TRBV7-9,many,.,TGTGCCAGCAGCTCGGAGGGCACTGAAGCTTTCTTT,CASSSEGTEAFF
TRBJ2-1,TRBV12-3/TRBV12-4,many,.,TGTGCCAGCAGTTTCGCCAGGTTCGATGAGCAGTTCTTC,CASSFARFDEQFF
TRBJ2-7,TRBV28,.,.,TGTGCCAGCAGTTTAACCAGGGGTTTCGAGCAGTACTTC,CASSLTRGFEQYF
TRBJ2-3,TRBV7-8,many,.,TGTGCCAGCAGCTTAGATTTGGGAGATGGTACAGATACGCAGTATTTT,CASSLDLGDGTDTQYF
TRBJ2-3,TRBV7-3,few,.,TGTGCCAGCAGCTCCGACAGACTTACGCAGTATTTT,CASSSDRLTQYF
TRBJ2-1,TRBV29-1,many,.,TGCAGCGTCGCCGTGACTGGGGGGAATGAGCAGTTCTTC,CSVAVTGGNEQFF
TRBJ1-3,TRBV6-2/TRBV6-3,.,.,TGTGCCAGCAGCGCGAGGGGTGGGGCTGGAAACACCATATATTTT,CASSARGGAGNTIYF
TRBJ1-3,TRBV12-3/TRBV12-4,many,.,TGTGCCAGCAGTTCCCCAGGCTCTGGAAACACCATATATTTT,CASSSPGSGNTIYF
TRBJ2-7,TRBV3-1,.,.,TGTGCCAGCAGCCAGGATACTAGCAGGGGCGAGCAGTACTTC,CASSQDTSRGEQYF
TRBJ2-3,TRBV7-8,few,.,TGTGCCAGCAGCCCGGGCCGGAGGGGGCGGGCAGATACGCAGTATTTT,CASSPGRRGRADTQYF
TRBJ2-4,TRBV6-1,few,.,TGTGCCAGCAGTGAAGGGGCAGTCCCAAACATTCAGTACTTC,CASSEGAVPNIQYF
TRBJ2-5,TRBV10-3,.,TRBD1,TGTGCCATCAGTGAGTCGGGACAGTCAGCTAAAGAGACCCAGTACTTC,CAISESGQSAKETQYF
TRBJ2-1,TRBV5-1,many,.,TGCGCCAGCAGTCCCCTCCCGGGGACCTCTGGTGAGCAGTTCTTC,CASSPLPGTSGEQFF
TRBJ1-1,TRBV29-1,many,TRBD1,TGCAGCGCTACAGGGGGGGGGGCTTTCTTT,CSATGGGAFF
TRBJ1-2,TRBV2,many,TRBD1,TGTGCCAGCAGTGAGGACAGGGCGACGAGCTACACCTTC,CASSEDRATSYTF
TRBJ2-5,TRBV24-1,many,.,TGTGCCACCAGTGATGAACAAGAGACCCAGTACTTC,CATSDEQETQYF
TRBJ2-1,TRBV5-1,.,TRBD2,TGCGCCAGCAGCTTCTCGGGGGAGTCGGGGGGGCTCTTC,CASSFSGESGGLF
TRBJ2-3,TRBV10-2,.,TRBD2,TGCGCCAGCAGTGAGAGGAGTAGCGGGGGGGCGCAGTATTTT,CASSERSSGGAQYF
TRBJ1-2,TRBV30,many,.,TGTGCCTGGAGACCCACAGGGTTCGGCTATGGCTACACCTTC,CAWRPTGFGYGYTF
TRBJ2-5,TRBV5-1,many,TRBD2,TGCGCCAGCAGCTTGGTCTTAGCGGGGAAAGAGACCCAGTACTTC,CASSLVLAGKETQYF
TRBJ1-2,TRBV13,many,.,TGTGCCAGCACCTCCTTTCCCTCAGGCCAGGGAGACAACTATGGCTACACCTTC,CASTSFPSGQGDNYGYTF
TRBJ2-7,TRBV6-2/TRBV6-3,.,.,TGTGCCAGCAGTTCCGCGGGTGGTTACGAGCAGTACTTC,CASSSAGGYEQYF
TRBJ2-5,TRBV6-5,many,.,TGTGCCAGCAGTTACTCGCCCGGCCGAGAGACCCAGTACTTC,CASSYSPGRETQYF
TRBJ2-7,TRBV5-8,many,.,TGTGCCAGCAGCCCCCGACTACCTCGCGACGAGCAGTACTTC,CASSPRLPRDEQYF
TRBJ1-2,TRBV4-3,.,TRBD1,TGCGCCAGCAGCCAAGAAGATGCGGACAGGCGAAGACGCCCTAACTATGGCTACACCTTC,CASSQEDADRRRRPNYGYTF
TRBJ2-5,TRBV6-5,.,.,TGTGCCAGCAGTTACTCTGGACAGCAGCCGTACTTC,CASSYSGQQPYF